This TCR beta chain is from a study of PD-L1 blockade in urothelial cancer. Study as a whole: Blood yielded a median of approximately 130,000 T cells per sample.

V was trimmed by 4 bases and J by 6 bases, leaving 16 bases between them. In germline, CDR1 is SGHTA, CDR2 FQGTGA. The CDR3 runs to 16 residues. The sample's time point: pretreatment peripheral blood. Patients had locally advanced or metastatic urothelial carcinoma. Every patient provided from 1 to 8 samples, collected pretreatment and on-treatment. Here immunoSEQ multiplex PCR was the method, and the copy in TCRdb shows in-frame clones only, minus some. The sample has just over 50,000 clones, 75% seen once. The chain couples TRBV7-3 to TRBJ1-6; D uncertain. The sample in question was PBMCs, obtained around atezolizumab (anti-PD-L1) treatment. The sequence derives from a man in his 70s with urothelial cancer. This CDR3 is CASSYLGGQRNSPLHF. Written as DNA, the CDR3 is TGTGCCAGCAGCTATTTAGGTGGCCAGCGTAATTCACCCCTCCACTTT.